Below are 22 T cell receptor beta chains sequenced from a single sample in a study of blood T cell repertoires in COVID-19. TCRdb keeps only in-frame clones here, not all; method: immunoSEQ multiplex PCR. Of roughly 90,000 clones in the sample, over 85% are singletons; the top ten hold roughly 2%. Material: peripheral blood. The receptors were gathered from a man aged 45-60 years with acute or convalescent COVID-19.

The genes are TRBV7-3 and TRBJ2-3; D possibly corresponds to TRBD2 (5 bases). Germline V gives CDR1 SGHTA, CDR2 FQGTGA. Between the trimmed V and J ends, which lost 5 bases and 2 bases, there was a span of 11 bases. This CDR3 has 14 residues. CDR3 DNA: TGTGCCAGCAGCCGGGCGGGTAACACAGATACGCAGTATTTT. Translation: CASSRAGNTDTQYF.

The genes are TRBV2 and TRBJ2-2; 7 nucleotides agree with TRBD1. Germline values: CDR1 SNHLY, CDR2 FYNNEI. The CDR3 is 15 residues long. Losses at the gene ends were 6 bases for V and 3 bases for J; bases not matched to a gene: 7. As DNA, the CDR3 is TGTGCCAGCAGCCTCGACAGGGTATACACCGGGGAGCTGTTTTTT. Translated: CASSLDRVYTGELFF.

V gene TRBV27 combines with J gene TRBJ1-1, with D perhaps TRBD1 (6 bases). The CDR3 is 16 amino acids. Germline V gene sequence: CDR1 MNHEY, CDR2 SMNVEV (reference sequence). V lost 4 bases to trimming and J lost 1 base, with 16 bases between them. DNA of the CDR3: TGTGCCAGCAGTTCCCTCCGACAGGCGACGAACACTGAAGCTTTCTTT. Amino acids: CASSSLRQATNTEAFF.

This clone was counted a few times. V and J are TRBV29-1 and TRBJ2-1; D is perhaps TRBD2 (6 bases). Between the trimmed V and J ends, which lost 5 bases and 7 bases, there was a span of 15 bases. This CDR3 has 13 residues. Germline CDR1 SQVTM, CDR2 ANQGSEA. The CDR3 DNA sequence: TGCAGCGTTTTTAGCGCACGGGGGAATGAGCAGTTCTTC. Translating it yields CSVFSARGNEQFF.

The genes are TRBV28 and TRBJ1-5; D gene ambiguous. V lost 5 bases to trimming and J lost 4 bases, with 3 bases between them. The CDR3 sequence is 11 residues long. CDR1 MDHEN and CDR2 SYDVKM come from the germline V gene. The DNA for the CDR3 is TGTGCCAGCAGTACAAATCAGCCCCAGCATTTT. It translates to CASSTNQPQHF.

V usage is TRBV29-1 and J usage is TRBJ1-2; the match to TRBD1 covers 7 bases. The CDR3 has 14 residues. The germline V gene encodes CDR1 SQVTM and CDR2 ANQGSEA. V shed 3 bases and J 2 bases; nucleotides not matched to a gene: 6. CDR3 amino acids: CSVDWNRGNYGYTF. The DNA of the CDR3 is TGCAGCGTTGACTGGAACAGGGGCAACTATGGCTACACCTTC.

This clone appeared once. This chain uses TRBV5-6 with TRBJ2-7; TRBD1 agrees at 7 bases. J was trimmed by 7 bases and V by 2 bases; bases with no gene match: 12. Germline CDR1 is SGHDT and CDR2 is YYEEEE. The CDR3 totals 15 residues. CDR3 region: CASSFISSGTEEQYF. Written as DNA, the CDR3 is TGTGCCAGCAGCTTTATCTCCTCCGGGACAGAAGAGCAGTACTTC.

The gene calls are TRBV19 and TRBJ1-1; D not certain. CDR1 LNHDA and CDR2 SQIVND come from the germline V gene (reference sequence). Trimming stripped 4 bases from V and 0 bases from J, with 6 bases between. The CDR3 runs to 13 residues. The CDR3 sequence is CASSTTVNTEAFF. CDR3 nucleotides: TGTGCCAGTAGTACCACAGTGAACACTGAAGCTTTCTTT.

This chain uses TRBV3-1 (or the pseudogene TRBV3-2) with TRBJ2-5, with D uncertain. The CDR3 length is 12 residues. The germline V and J ends were trimmed by 3 bases and 5 bases, with 7 bases remaining between them. Germline V gene sequence: CDR1 LGHDT, CDR2 YNNKEL (reference sequence). The CDR3 DNA is TGTGCCAGCAGCCAGGTTGGCGAGACCCAGTACTTC. As protein: CASSQVGETQYF.

The chain carries TRBV7-3 and TRBJ1-3, with D perhaps matching TRBD1 (6 bases). Germline V lookup: CDR1 SGHTA, CDR2 FQGTGA. Trimming left V 1 base short and J 2 bases short, with 9 bases between. The CDR3 consists of 15 residues. The CDR3 bases are TGTGCCAGCAGCTTAAGCCCAGGGGCTGGAAACACCATATATTTT. Its protein product is CASSLSPGAGNTIYF.

The J gene is TRBJ2-3, the V gene TRBV18, with 7 bases lining up with TRBD1. Germline-derived CDR1 and CDR2 are KGHSH and LQKENI. This CDR3 has 14 residues. The trim removed 2 bases at V and 7 bases at J, leaving 6 bases unmatched. CDR3 amino acids: CASSPITGENTQYF. CDR3 nucleotide sequence: TGTGCCAGCTCACCAATTACAGGGGAAAATACGCAGTATTTT.

The CDR3 nucleotides are TGTGCCAGCAGCTTAGTTCGACTAGCGGGGAACACCGGGGAGCTGTTTTTT. It specifies CASSLVRLAGNTGELFF. The chain uses TRBV11-2 and TRBJ2-2; the match to TRBD2 covers 10 bases. J lost 1 base, V lost 1 base, and 3 bases had no gene match. Germline CDR1 is SGHAT and CDR2 is FQNNGV. The CDR3 is 17 amino acids.

This chain joins TRBV14 and TRBJ2-3, with a possible D match to TRBD2 (6 bases). The ends were cut back, 1 base at V and 11 bases at J, with 13 bases in the middle. CDR3 size: 13 residues. CDR1 is SGHDN and CDR2 is FVKESK in the germline V gene. This CDR3 is CASSQVERRGQYF. DNA of the CDR3: TGTGCCAGCAGCCAAGTTGAAAGGAGGGGGCAGTATTTT.

The J gene is TRBJ2-2, the V gene TRBV6-5; maybe TRBD2 (6 bases). The V end was cut by 6 bases, the J end by 0 bases, with 11 bases between. The CDR3 loop spans 15 amino acids. CDR1 and CDR2 (germline): MNHEY, SVGAGI. The CDR3 DNA is TGTGCCAGCAGCCTGGGCGGGGCGAACACCGGGGAGCTGTTTTTT. It is translated as CASSLGGANTGELFF.

This sequence joins TRBV19 and TRBJ2-2, with TRBD2 identical over 12 bases. Germline loops: CDR1 LNHDA, CDR2 SQIVND (reference sequence). V shed 3 bases, J shed 6 bases, and the junction held 5 bases outside the gene matches. This CDR3 comprises 16 residues. In DNA, the CDR3 is TGTGCCAGTAGTATGGGTCTAGCGGGAGGGCCCGGGGAGCTGTTTTTT. Its protein product is CASSMGLAGGPGELFF.

This clone was observed once. This chain joins TRBV5-4 and TRBJ1-1; a possible D gene is TRBD1 (6 bases). The CDR3 is made up of 15 amino acids. CDR1 and CDR2 (germline): SGHNT, YYREEE (reference sequence). V gave up 0 bases and J gave up 4 bases, with 13 bases separating them. The CDR3 coding sequence is TGTGCCAGCAGCTTGGCAGGACAGCTTAGCACTGAAGCTTTCTTT. Translated, it gives CASSLAGQLSTEAFF.

V gene TRBV6-5 combines with J gene TRBJ1-2; tentatively, D is TRBD1 (6 bases). The V gene lost 6 bases and the J gene lost 6 bases, with 17 bases spanning the gap. Germline V lookup: CDR1 MNHEY, CDR2 SVGAGI. The CDR3 runs to 14 residues. The CDR3 loop reads CASRKTNRADGYTF. Here the CDR3 DNA reads TGTGCCAGCAGGAAGACAAACAGGGCGGATGGCTACACCTTC.

This chain connects TRBV5-1 to TRBJ2-7, with TRBD2 matching over 7 bases. The CDR3 runs 13 residues. V lost 7 bases, J lost 6 bases, and 10 bases stayed unmatched. Germline V gene sequence: CDR1 SGHRS, CDR2 YFSETQ. The CDR3 region is CASGAAGRGEQYF. As DNA, the CDR3 is TGCGCCAGCGGGGCAGCGGGAAGGGGCGAGCAGTACTTC.

The gene calls are TRBV6-1 and TRBJ1-1, with 9 bases matching TRBD1. This CDR3 spans 17 amino acids. Per germline, CDR1 MNHNS and CDR2 SASEGT. Germline trimming cut 0 bases from V and 5 bases from J; bases unmatched to any gene: 10. DNA for the CDR3: TGTGCCAGCAGTGAAGCGACGGGACAGGGAGTGAGAACTGAAGCTTTCTTT. Its protein is CASSEATGQGVRTEAFF.

The rearrangement joins TRBV7-9 to TRBJ2-1, with 8 bases fitting TRBD2. The CDR3 consists of 15 residues. Looked up from germline, CDR1 is SEHNR and CDR2 is FQNEAQ (reference sequence). The V segment lost 2 bases and the J segment 8 bases; nucleotides outside the gene matches: 8. The CDR3 loop reads CASSLPFREGHEQFF. The CDR3 nucleotides are TGTGCCAGCAGCTTACCTTTTCGGGAGGGCCATGAGCAGTTCTTC.

This clone was counted a single time. The chain couples TRBV5-1 to TRBJ1-1; D gene uncertain. This CDR3 is 13 amino acids long. CDR1 and CDR2 (germline): SGHRS, YFSETQ. Trimming took 2 bases from V and 2 from J, leaving 7 bases between them. The CDR3 nucleotides are TGCGCCAGCAGCTTCACACGTAACACTGAAGCTTTCTTT. Translating gives CASSFTRNTEAFF.

DNA for the CDR3: TGTGCCAGCAGTGACGGGGGGGCCTCTGACTATGGCTACACCTTC. This encodes CASSDGGASDYGYTF. This rearrangement joins TRBV2 to TRBJ1-2; perhaps TRBD1 as D (6 bases). Germline V lookup: CDR1 SNHLY, CDR2 FYNNEI. V was pared by 3 bases and J by 3 bases, with 14 bases between. The CDR3 totals 15 residues.